These 15 T cell receptor beta chains were sequenced from one sample in a study of tumor and adjacent non-tumor tissue in lung cancer. The library came from three nested PCR rounds adapted from ARM-PCR protocols. TCRdb called the multiplex PCR reads again in MiXCR, with one record for every CDR3 protein. The top ten hold 20% to 25% of the sample, which has 220,000 or so distinct CDR3 sequences, 71% seen once. No cell sorting was done before RNA was extracted from the tissue. Sequencing was carried out using lung tumor tissue. These receptors were obtained from a man aged 55 to 70 with non-small cell lung cancer.

With regard to this clonotype: The junction shows a germline mismatch at one end, possibly a read error. The chain combines TRBV5-5 with TRBJ1-1; no clear D gene. The germline V gene encodes CDR1 SGHKS and CDR2 YYEKEE (reference sequence). The length of the CDR3 is 14 residues. The CDR3 nucleotides are TGTACCAGCAGCTTCCCAACCAGGAACACTGAAGCTTTCTTT. Protein sequence: CTSSFPTRNTEAFF.

This clonotype was detected once. A junction boundary mismatches the germline segment, possibly from a read error. The chain couples TRBV11-2 to TRBJ2-2; TRBD2 might be the D (6 bases). This CDR3 is 16 amino acids long. Germline CDR1 reads SGHAT; CDR2 reads FQNNGV. The chain's CDR3 is CASSFKQVLNTGGLFF. In nucleotides, the CDR3 is TGTGCCAGCAGCTTTAAACAGGTCTTGAACACCGGGGGGCTGTTTTTT.

The chain combines TRBV20-1 with TRBJ2-2, with 7 bases fitting TRBD1. Germline V gene lookup returns CDR1 DFQATT and CDR2 SNEGSKA (reference sequence). The CDR3 is 15 amino acids. V lost 6 bases to trimming and J lost 2 bases; unmatched junction nucleotides: 9. CDR3 sequence reads: CSAQYGTANTGELFF. The CDR3 DNA follows: TGCAGTGCCCAATACGGGACAGCTAACACCGGGGAGCTGTTTTTT.

With respect to this clonotype: One base away lies a much larger clone, so this may be a sequencing read error. No conserved phenylalanine or tryptophan ends this CDR3, so it is likely a read error. In nucleotides, the CDR3 is TGTGCTAGTGATGCCGGGACAGCCCGGGCATTAGATACGCAGTATTTG. This translates into CASDAGTARALDTQYL. The gene calls are TRBV12-5 and TRBJ2-3; 7 nucleotides line up with TRBD1. The CDR3 sequence is 16 residues long. Trimming removed 7 bases from V and 5 bases from J; junction bases left unmatched: 15. Germline CDR1 and CDR2: LGHNT and FRNRAP.

This chain links TRBV12-3 or TRBV12-4 with TRBJ2-6; the D gene is possibly TRBD2 (6 bases). This CDR3 is built from 17 residues. With 7 bases removed from V and 6 bases from J, the gap between germline ends came to 22 bases. The CDR3 DNA is TGTGCCAGCACTCTAAGGGGACTGCCGGGCGCGGCCAACGTCCTGACTTTC. It translates to CASTLRGLPGAANVLTF.

To note about this clonotype: The CDR3 does not end in the conserved phenylalanine or tryptophan, so this is likely a read error. The CDR3 region is CASSLGGRTYGYTI. Written as DNA, the CDR3 is TGTGCCAGCAGTTTAGGCGGACGGACTTATGGCTACACCATC. V and J are TRBV28 and TRBJ1-2; D remains ambiguous. CDR1 and CDR2 from the germline V gene are MDHEN and SYDVKM. With 2 bases removed from V and 5 bases from J, the gap between germline ends came to 12 bases. CDR3 length: 14 amino acids.

Of note for this clonotype: No conserved phenylalanine or tryptophan is present at the end of the CDR3, so a read error is the likely explanation. It is unclear where the CDR3 begins or ends on the DNA, so no DNA is shown, and the CDR3 is as TCRdb lists it. This rearrangement joins TRBV11-3 to TRBJ2-2; whether TRBD1, the table's D call, matches the DNA was not checked. Germline assignment: CDR1 SGHNT and CDR2 YENEEA. The CDR3 is 14 amino acids in total, end residues counted. The CDR3 sequence: CASSSGPDTGELLL.

In the case of this clonotype: The conserved closing phenylalanine or tryptophan is absent in this CDR3, likely reflecting a read error. The chain recombines TRBV20-1 with TRBJ1-5; no firm D call. The germline V gene has CDR1 DFQATT and CDR2 SNEGSKA (reference sequence). This CDR3 spans 15 amino acids. The CDR3 region is CSARDSTEGSQPQHL. CDR3 in DNA: TGCAGTGCCAGAGATAGTACAGAAGGCAGTCAGCCCCAGCATTTA.

This chain joins TRBV28 and TRBJ1-1; 11 positions agree with TRBD1. Germline CDR1 reads MDHEN; CDR2 reads SYDVKM. The V segment lost 5 bases and the J segment 11 bases; nucleotides outside the gene matches: 7. The CDR3 spans 13 residues. The CDR3 region is CASSPGQGGEAFF. The CDR3 nucleotides are TGTGCCAGCAGTCCGGGACAGGGGGGAGAGGCTTTCTTT.

This chain connects TRBV20-1 to TRBJ2-3; 11 bases map to TRBD2. From germline, CDR1 is DFQATT and CDR2 SNEGSKA (reference sequence). J was trimmed by 3 bases and V by 6 bases; bases with no gene match: 8. CDR3 size: 15 residues. The CDR3 bases are TGCAGTGCCAAGACTAGCGGGGACAAAACAGATACGCAGTATTTT. This encodes CSAKTSGDKTDTQYF.

On this clonotype: The junction departs from germline at one end; a sequencing error may be responsible. The chain couples TRBV5-1 to TRBJ2-1; D is possibly TRBD1 (6 bases). CDR3 length: 15 residues. From germline, CDR1 is SGHRS and CDR2 YFSETQ. Here the CDR3 reads CVSSLGAVGYNEQFF. The DNA for the CDR3 is TGCGTCAGCAGCTTGGGGGCTGTCGGATACAATGAGCAGTTCTTC.

About this clonotype itself: The junction departs from the called germline gene at one end, perhaps through a read error. The V gene is TRBV11-3, the J gene TRBJ1-1; TRBD1 agrees at 8 bases. Germline CDR1 SGHNT, CDR2 YENEEA. The CDR3 spans 18 residues. The CDR3 DNA reads as TGTGCCAGCAGCACGCAGACAGGGGAAAACTTCATGAACACTGGAGCTTTCTTT. Residues: CASSTQTGENFMNTGAFF.

As concerns this clonotype: The junction shows a germline mismatch at one end, possibly a read error. The chain couples TRBV13 to TRBJ2-1, with TRBD2 identical over 7 bases. The CDR3 totals 16 residues. Germline CDR1 is PRHDT and CDR2 is FYEKMQ (reference sequence). CDR3 in amino acids: CVSSSSLTSQGDEQFF. DNA of the CDR3: TGTGTCAGCAGCTCATCCCTGACTAGCCAAGGCGATGAGCAGTTCTTC.

This chain joins TRBV4-3 and TRBJ2-7; possible D gene TRBD2, 5 bases. The CDR3 sequence is 11 residues long. Between the trimmed V and J ends, which lost 3 bases and 5 bases, there was a span of 5 bases. CDR1 LGHNA and CDR2 YSLEER come from the germline V gene. In DNA, the CDR3 is TGCGCCAGCAGCCACGGGGACGAGCAGTACTTC. It translates to CASSHGDEQYF.

CDR3 residues: CSARESLRTGGNTEAFF. CDR3 DNA sequence: TGCAGTGCTAGAGAAAGCCTCAGGACAGGGGGTAACACTGAAGCTTTCTTT. The genes are TRBV20-1 and TRBJ1-1, with 10 bases that match TRBD1. CDR1 DFQATT and CDR2 SNEGSKA come from the germline V gene (reference sequence). After removal of 0 bases from V and 2 bases from J, the junction contained 9 bases not matched to a gene. The CDR3 has 17 residues.